This entry lists 26 T cell receptor beta chains sequenced from one sample in a study of cytomegalovirus exposure and HLA in healthy donors. PCR was performed using 60 Vbeta and 13 Jbeta primers. This table comes from immunoSEQ multiplex PCR, and its TCRdb copy is limited to in-frame clones, with some not included. This repertoire shows about 140,000 clones, around 80% found once; its top ten account for 1.4% to 1.5%. The sequenced sample was PBMCs. The receptors stem from a man aged 25-45 years in good health and CMV-seropositive.

J is TRBJ1-2 and V is TRBV29-1; D is perhaps TRBD1 (5 bases). CDR1 is SQVTM, CDR2 ANQGSEA, per germline. The V end was cut by 3 bases, the J end by 2 bases, with 13 bases between. The CDR3 consists of 14 residues. CDR3 sequence: CSVEEQGSNYGYTF. CDR3 in DNA: TGCAGCGTTGAGGAGCAGGGATCCAACTATGGCTACACCTTC.

The chain couples TRBV11-2 to TRBJ2-3; 8 nucleotides agree with TRBD2. Germline V gene data show CDR1 as SGHAT and CDR2 as FQNNGV. J lost 2 bases, V lost 1 base, and 2 bases had no gene match. The CDR3 is made up of 15 amino acids. CDR3 DNA: TGTGCCAGCAGCTTAGCGGGGGGGAACACAGATACGCAGTATTTT. Amino acid sequence: CASSLAGGNTDTQYF.

DNA for the CDR3: TGTGCCAGCAGCTCATCAATTAGCGGGAGACAGGAGACCCAGTACTTC. It specifies CASSSSISGRQETQYF. The chain employs TRBV4-2 and TRBJ2-5; 9 bases are shared with TRBD2. The CDR3 totals 16 residues. The V gene's germline CDR1 is LGHNA and CDR2 YNFKEQ. Germline trimming cut 5 bases from V and 5 bases from J; bases unmatched to any gene: 12.

This chain links TRBV14 with TRBJ2-3, with 8 bases lining up with TRBD2. V lost 6 bases and J lost 6; bases outside the gene matches: 14. The CDR3 has 16 residues. Germline values: CDR1 SGHDN, CDR2 FVKESK. CDR3 DNA: TGTGCCAGCAGACCAGCGGGAGACGGGGCTCGGGATACGCAGTATTTT. It specifies CASRPAGDGARDTQYF.

The rearrangement joins TRBV28 to TRBJ1-5, with 9 bases identical to TRBD1. The CDR3 consists of 15 residues. Losses at the gene ends were 6 bases for V and 6 bases for J; bases not matched to a gene: 9. The germline gives CDR1 MDHEN, CDR2 SYDVKM. CDR3 sequence (DNA): TGTGCCAGCAGACTGGCGGGGACAGGGTTTCAGCCCCAGCATTTT. Encoded protein: CASRLAGTGFQPQHF. The whole variable domain, filled in from reference TRBV28 and TRBJ1-5, reads DVKVTQSSRYLVKRTGEKVFLECVQDMDHENMFWYRQDPGLGLRLIYFSYDVKMKEKGDIPEGYSVSREKKERFSLILESASTNQTSMYLCASRLAGTGFQPQHFGDGTRLSIL.

The chain links TRBV7-9 to TRBJ2-1, with 7 bases aligning to TRBD1. J gave up 10 bases and V 1 base, and 7 bases lay outside the gene matches. The CDR3 is made up of 14 amino acids. Germline CDR1 and CDR2: SEHNR and FQNEAQ (reference sequence). CDR3 bases: TGTGCCAGCAGCTTAGACGGACAGGTCGACGAGCAGTTCTTC. Translation: CASSLDGQVDEQFF. The entire variable domain, with the rest obtained from reference TRBV7-9 and TRBJ2-1, is as follows: DTGVSQNPRHKITKRGQNVTFRCDPISEHNRLYWYRQTLGQGPEFLTYFQNEAQLEKSRLLSDRFSAERPKGSFSTLEIQRTEQGDSAMYLCASSLDGQVDEQFFGPGTRLTVL.

The chain couples TRBV27 to TRBJ1-4; the D gene is possibly TRBD1 (6 bases). Trimming left V 6 bases short and J 8 bases short, with 16 bases between. This CDR3 has 14 residues. Germline-derived CDR1 and CDR2 are MNHEY and SMNVEV (reference sequence). In DNA form, the CDR3 reads TGTGCCAGCAGGTCCACAGGGTTGAGGGAAAAACTGTTTTTT. Its translation is CASRSTGLREKLFF.

The chain carries TRBV5-4 and TRBJ1-6; D unresolved. Trimming shortened V by 0 bases and J by 0 bases, and 16 bases separated the two germline ends. Germline V CDR1 and CDR2: SGHNT, YYREEE (reference sequence). This CDR3 is 19 amino acids long. The CDR3 reads CASSLGGRASGSYNSPLHF. The CDR3, as DNA: TGTGCCAGCAGCTTGGGTGGTAGAGCTTCGGGCTCCTATAATTCACCCCTCCACTTT.

The chain uses TRBV29-1 and TRBJ2-3; no definite D call. In germline, CDR1 is SQVTM, CDR2 ANQGSEA. Trimming pared 4 bases from V and 5 bases from J, leaving 4 bases between. The CDR3 has 10 amino acids. The CDR3 reads CSVVQDTQYF. DNA for the CDR3: TGCAGCGTTGTCCAAGATACGCAGTATTTT.

V usage is TRBV18 and J usage is TRBJ2-1; 9 bases line up with TRBD2. Germline V gene sequence: CDR1 KGHSH, CDR2 LQKENI. CDR3 size: 15 residues. After removal of 2 bases from V and 8 bases from J, the junction contained 7 bases not matched to a gene. The CDR3 loop reads CASSPGIAGVHEQFF. The CDR3 DNA follows: TGTGCCAGCTCACCAGGGATAGCGGGAGTCCATGAGCAGTTCTTC.

The chain combines TRBV11-3 with TRBJ1-2; TRBD1 might be the D (5 bases). CDR3 length: 15 amino acids. V was trimmed by 8 bases and J by 0 bases, leaving 16 bases between them. The V gene's germline CDR1 is SGHNT and CDR2 YENEEA. The DNA of the CDR3 is TGTGCCAGCGGCCAATCGGGGGGAGCTAACTATGGCTACACCTTC. As protein: CASGQSGGANYGYTF.

The rearrangement links TRBV19 to TRBJ1-5; D is uncertain. This CDR3 region has 16 residues. V was cut by 7 bases and J by 3 bases, with 19 bases left in between. Germline CDR1 reads LNHDA; CDR2 reads SQIVND (reference sequence). Written as DNA, the CDR3 is TGTGCCAGTACCCAGAATAACATTGGCAACAATCAGCCCCAGCATTTT. Its translation is CASTQNNIGNNQPQHF.

The chain links TRBV30 to TRBJ2-3; 12 bases are a match to TRBD2. Per the germline V gene, CDR1 is GTSNPN and CDR2 is SVGIG (reference sequence). This CDR3 is built from 13 residues. V lost 4 bases to trimming and J lost 9 bases; unmatched junction nucleotides: 5. The CDR3 nucleotides are TGTGCCTGGACTAGCGGGGGGGCCCGAACGCAGTATTTT. Amino acid sequence: CAWTSGGARTQYF.

The V call is TRBV29-1, the J call TRBJ2-3; 14 bases are shared with TRBD2. Per the germline V gene, CDR1 is SQVTM and CDR2 is ANQGSEA. After removal of 7 bases from V and 1 base from J, the junction contained 4 bases not matched to a gene. This CDR3 contains 15 residues. This chain's CDR3 is CSGRTSGGRTDTQYF. The CDR3 region has the DNA TGCAGCGGCAGGACTAGCGGGGGGCGCACAGATACGCAGTATTTT.

On this clone itself: The sample contains more than one DNA sequence encoding this CDR3. The V call is TRBV6-1, the J call TRBJ2-5; the match to TRBD2 covers 10 bases. The V segment lost 1 base and the J segment 4 bases; nucleotides outside the gene matches: 3. This CDR3 spans 15 amino acids. CDR1 is MNHNS and CDR2 is SASEGT in the germline V gene. The CDR3 bases are TGTGCCAGCAGTGAAGTTGGGACTAGCGCAGAGACCCAGTACTTC. Protein: CASSEVGTSAETQYF.

The gene calls are TRBV30 and TRBJ1-2, with D possibly TRBD1 on 5 matching bases. This CDR3 is 14 amino acids long. The V end lost 3 bases, the J end lost 0 bases, and 11 bases lay between the germline ends. Germline CDR1 GTSNPN, CDR2 SVGIG (reference sequence). This CDR3 reads CAWRKPGTNYGYTF. The CDR3 nucleotides read TGTGCCTGGAGGAAACCAGGGACTAACTATGGCTACACCTTC.

The gene calls are TRBV6-5 and TRBJ2-7, with 7 bases lining up with TRBD2. The CDR3 extends over 14 amino acids. V lost 0 bases, J lost 3 bases, and 2 bases stayed unmatched. Germline lookup yields CDR1 MNHEY and CDR2 SVGAGI. The CDR3 DNA sequence: TGTGCCAGCAGTTACTCGCTAGCGGACTACGAGCAGTACTTC. This gives the protein CASSYSLADYEQYF.

The chain uses TRBV2 and TRBJ2-3; weak D call: TRBD1 (6 bases). Between the trimmed V and J ends, which lost 9 bases and 2 bases, there was a span of 12 bases. Germline V gene data show CDR1 as SNHLY and CDR2 as FYNNEI. CDR3 length: 13 amino acids. The CDR3 coding sequence is TGTGCCAGTCCCACAGGGTACACAGATACGCAGTATTTT. Translating it yields CASPTGYTDTQYF.

The CDR3 sequence is CASRSTGTGNTIYF. CDR3 DNA sequence: TGTGCCAGCAGATCGACAGGGACTGGAAACACCATATATTTT. The V and J genes are TRBV28 and TRBJ1-3, with 7 bases lining up with TRBD1. The CDR3 spans 14 residues. Germline V CDR1 and CDR2: MDHEN, SYDVKM. The ends lost 6 bases at V and 2 bases at J; junction bases unmatched: 4.

The chain uses TRBV27 and TRBJ1-6, with D uncertain. Germline assignment: CDR1 MNHEY and CDR2 SMNVEV (reference sequence). V gave up 5 bases and J gave up 10 bases, with 9 bases separating them. The CDR3 is 12 residues long. CDR3 DNA sequence: TGTGCCAGCAGTACTGGGCCCTCACCCCTCCACTTT. Its translation is CASSTGPSPLHF.

The rearrangement links TRBV6-5 to TRBJ1-1; possibly TRBD1 for D (5 bases). CDR1 and CDR2 from the germline V gene are MNHEY and SVGAGI. This CDR3 has 14 amino acids. V was cut by 4 bases and J by 1 base, with 10 bases left in between. The CDR3 nucleotides are TGTGCCAGCAGTTCCGGCCAGGGGAACACTGAAGCTTTCTTT. This sequence encodes CASSSGQGNTEAFF.

The chain has TRBV9 and TRBJ2-7, with 8 bases lining up with TRBD2. Germline trimming cut 0 bases from V and 4 bases from J; bases unmatched to any gene: 6. The CDR3 is 15 amino acids. Germline lookup yields CDR1 SGDLS and CDR2 YYNGEE. The CDR3 protein is CASSVEGTSDYEQYF. CDR3 nucleotide sequence: TGTGCCAGCAGCGTAGAGGGGACTAGTGATTACGAGCAGTACTTC.

The chain couples TRBV5-1 to TRBJ2-7; TRBD2 agrees at 7 bases. With V trimmed by 5 bases and J by 2 bases, 7 bases remained unmatched. This CDR3 comprises 14 residues. Germline CDR1 and CDR2: SGHRS and YFSETQ. The CDR3 sequence: CASSVWGGAYEQYF. CDR3 coding DNA: TGCGCCAGCAGTGTCTGGGGGGGGGCCTACGAGCAGTACTTC. Supplemented by reference TRBV5-1 and TRBJ2-7, the full variable domain reads KAGVTQTPRYLIKTRGQQVTLSCSPISGHRSVSWYQQTPGQGLQFLFEYFSETQRNKGNFPGRFSGRQFSNSRSEMNVSTLELGDSALYLCASSVWGGAYEQYFGPGTRLTVT.

V usage is TRBV28 and J usage is TRBJ1-4, with 9 bases matching TRBD1. This CDR3 region has 15 residues. J was trimmed by 8 bases and V by 4 bases; bases with no gene match: 8. Germline V gives CDR1 MDHEN, CDR2 SYDVKM. CDR3 bases: TGTGCCAGCAGTTCGATGGGGACAGGGCGGGAAAAACTGTTTTTT. This translates into CASSSMGTGREKLFF.

The rearrangement links TRBV28 to TRBJ1-2, with TRBD1 matching over 7 bases. CDR1 and CDR2 from the germline V gene are MDHEN and SYDVKM. CDR3 length: 15 residues. V lost 3 bases to trimming and J lost 3 bases; unmatched junction nucleotides: 7. For the CDR3, the DNA is TGTGCCAGCAGTTTGGGGACAGCGGCGGACTATGGCTACACCTTC. Amino acid sequence: CASSLGTAADYGYTF.

The J gene is TRBJ1-2, the V gene TRBV28; D gene uncertain. The CDR3 is made up of 16 amino acids. Germline V lookup: CDR1 MDHEN, CDR2 SYDVKM. Trimming stripped 8 bases from V and 4 bases from J, with 23 bases between. The CDR3 DNA sequence: TGTGCCAGCTGCGGCGGCCCGGAAGAAGTCGGCTATGGCTACACCTTC. This translates into CASCGGPEEVGYGYTF.